This is a list of T cell receptor beta chains from one sample in a study of T-cell reconstitution after alpha-beta-depleted transplantation in children. A single record per CDR3 protein comes from TCRdb applying MiXCR to the PCR reads. Of about 340,000 distinct CDR3 sequences in the sample, less than 15% were seen once. Material: PBMCs, obtained from the stem cell graft. The receptors originated from a human donor who donated a stem cell graft to a child with Fanconi anemia. Both conserved end residues are part of each CDR3. D genes are given only for firm matches. For some rows the clone size is stated as once, few or many, or as a class when expanded; others skip it.

TRBJ2-2 TRBD2 - TRBV11-2 TGTGCCAGCAGCCATAGACTAGCGGGGGCCGCGAACACCGGGGAGCTGTTTTTT CASSHRLAGAANTGELFF
TRBJ2-1 - - TRBV6-5 TGTGCCAGCAGTTCCCGGGGGAGCGACAATGAGCAGTTCTTC CASSSRGSDNEQFF
TRBJ2-1 - many TRBV20-1 TGCAGTGCTAGCCTACCTAATGAGCAGTTCTTC CSASLPNEQFF
TRBJ1-6 TRBD1 - TRBV20-1 TGCAGTGCTAAGGGACAGGCTGCTTCACCCCTCCACTTT CSAKGQAASPLHF
TRBJ2-2 - many TRBV5-1 TGCGCCAGCAGCTTGGGACGTAAAACCGGGGAGCTGTTTTTT CASSLGRKTGELFF
TRBJ2-4 TRBD2 - TRBV2 TGTGCCAGCGGCTGGACTAGCGGGGTAGCCAAAAACATTCAGTACTTC CASGWTSGVAKNIQYF
TRBJ1-3 - few TRBV7-9 TGTGCCAGCAGCTTAGGGTTCTTGAACACCATATATTTT CASSLGFLNTIYF
TRBJ2-3 TRBD1 - TRBV12-3/TRBV12-4 TGTGCCAGCAGCCCACGGAGGACAGGGGGAGATACGCAGTATTTT CASSPRRTGGDTQYF
TRBJ2-3 - few TRBV12-3/TRBV12-4 TGTGCCAGCAGTTTAGCGATAACGGGGGCCACAGATACGCAGTATTTT CASSLAITGATDTQYF
TRBJ1-3 - few TRBV20-1 TGCAGTGCTAGAGACTCCAGGGTAACTGGTAACACCATATATTTT CSARDSRVTGNTIYF
TRBJ2-5 - few TRBV4-1 TGCGCCAGCAGCCAAGGGGTGGAGGACCAAGAGACCCAGTACTTC CASSQGVEDQETQYF
TRBJ2-1 - many TRBV9 TGTGCCAGCAGCCCCCGACGGGAGTACAATGAGCAGTTCTTC CASSPRREYNEQFF
TRBJ1-6 TRBD1 few TRBV13 TGTGCCAGCAGCCCATTTAGAGGACAGGGGTATAATTCACCCCTCCACTTT CASSPFRGQGYNSPLHF
TRBJ2-5 - few TRBV7-7 TGTGCCAGCAGCTTAACCCAGGGAGAGACCCAGTACTTC CASSLTQGETQYF
TRBJ2-5 TRBD2 - TRBV30 TGTGCCTGGAGTTCTGGGGAGGGCCAAGAGACCCAGTACTTC CAWSSGEGQETQYF
TRBJ1-2 - - TRBV6-6 TGTGCCAGCAGTTCCTCGGTACCGTATGGCTACACCTTC CASSSSVPYGYTF
TRBJ2-1 TRBD2 few TRBV6-2/TRBV6-3 TGTGCCAGCAGTTACTCGTCAGCGGGGGGATACAATGAGCAGTTCTTC CASSYSSAGGYNEQFF
TRBJ2-7 - many TRBV4-2 TGTGCCAGCAGCCAAGATTGGAGTGGGTTACAGGGCGAGCAGTACTTC CASSQDWSGLQGEQYF
TRBJ2-2 TRBD1 many TRBV3-1 TGTGCCAGCAGACCTGACAGGGCGTTCGCCGGGGAGCTGTTTTTT CASRPDRAFAGELFF
TRBJ1-3 - - TRBV12-3/TRBV12-4 TGTGCCAGCAGTTTCTGGATCTCCGGAAACACCATATATTTT CASSFWISGNTIYF
TRBJ2-1 - - TRBV7-6 TGTGCCAGCAGCTTGCGGGACACCTCTCTCAATGAGCAGTTCTTC CASSLRDTSLNEQFF
TRBJ2-1 - few TRBV7-2 TGTGCCAGCAGCTTAGCGGGGGTGCACAATGAGCAGTTCTTC CASSLAGVHNEQFF
TRBJ2-7 - - TRBV7-9 TGTGCCAGCGGGCTCGCCGATTCACGGGAATACGAGCAGTACTTC CASGLADSREYEQYF
TRBJ2-3 - few TRBV2 TGTGCCAGCAGTGAACCCCCCACAGATACGCAGTATTTT CASSEPPTDTQYF
TRBJ2-5 - many TRBV6-2/TRBV6-3 TGTGCCAGCAGAAACAAACATATCCAAGAGACCCAGTACTTC CASRNKHIQETQYF
TRBJ2-1 TRBD2 - TRBV28 TGTGCCAGCAGTGATCCAGGACTAGCGGGGGGGCGCTCCTACAATGAGCAGTTCTTC CASSDPGLAGGRSYNEQFF
TRBJ2-5 - many TRBV5-1 TGCGCCAGCAGGAGCCAAAAAGAGACCCAGTACTTC CASRSQKETQYF
TRBJ1-1 - many TRBV7-9 TGTGCCAGCAGCCCCGACACTTACACTGAAGCTTTCTTT CASSPDTYTEAFF
TRBJ1-2 - - TRBV10-3 TGTGCCATCAGTGAGTCGACCCAGTTAGCTAACTATGGCTACACCTTC CAISESTQLANYGYTF
TRBJ2-2 - few TRBV7-9 TGTGCCAGCATCCGAACGAGGGAGACCGGGGAGCTGTTTTTT CASIRTRETGELFF
TRBJ2-1 - many TRBV20-1 TGCAGTGCCAGTTCCCCCCTGGGGGGGGGCCAAAATGAGCAGTTCTTC CSASSPLGGGQNEQFF
TRBJ2-1 - - TRBV18 TGTGCCAGCTCACCAAGGGGTTCGGTAGACAATGAGCAGTTCTTC CASSPRGSVDNEQFF
TRBJ2-2 - - TRBV25-1 TGTGCCAGTAGTATTTCGTTGTCGGTCACCGGGGAGCTGTTTTTT CASSISLSVTGELFF
TRBJ2-3 - many TRBV21-1 TGTGCCAGCAGCACCGGGGGCGGGGGGGCTAGCACAGATACGCAGTATTTT CASSTGGGGASTDTQYF
TRBJ1-1 - once TRBV24-1 TGTGGGGCCAGTGATTTTGATTCTGAAGCTTTCTTT CGASDFDSEAFF
TRBJ2-2 TRBD1 few TRBV5-1 TGCGCCAGCAGCGTATCCGGGACAGTATCCGGGGAGCTGTTTTTT CASSVSGTVSGELFF
TRBJ2-2 - few TRBV5-1 TGCGCCAGCAGCTTGGGTGTCGTCGGGGAGCTGTTTTTT CASSLGVVGELFF
TRBJ1-4 - - TRBV28 TGTGCCAGCAGTTTTTCGTTCCGGGGGGGACGAACTGAAAAACTGTTTTTT CASSFSFRGGRTEKLFF
TRBJ2-2 - few TRBV5-1 TGCGCCAGCAGCTTTAAGGGGGACACCGGGGAGCTGTTTTTT CASSFKGDTGELFF
TRBJ1-1 - few TRBV4-3 TGCGCCAGCAGCTCCGGGGGAGGGGAAGCTTTCTTT CASSSGGGEAFF
TRBJ2-1 - few TRBV11-2 TGTGCCAGCAGCTTGCGGAGGGATTACAATGAGCAGTTCTTC CASSLRRDYNEQFF
TRBJ2-1 TRBD1 once TRBV20-1 TGCAGTGCTTCGGACAGGAAGAATGAGCAGTTCTTC CSASDRKNEQFF